Sequencing of this TCR beta chain was carried out in a study of blood T cell repertoires in COVID-19. Turning to the study itself: COVID-19 samples from acute and convalescent phases originated in the United States, Italy and Spain. T cells, B-cell-depleted T cells, or PBMCs provided the cDNA or gDNA that served as material.

Authors' methods: Nucleated cell number was recorded as an estimate derived from reference gene primer amplification. Profiling relied on immunoSEQ multiplex PCR, and the TCRdb table lists in-frame clones only, not all of them. V, J and clone size were drawn from that table, and D and trimming were deduced from the DNA. Among under 85,000 clones listed, about 90% were seen once. The V end was cut by 1 base, the J end by 2 bases, with 13 bases between. This CDR3 region has 17 residues. Germline assignment: CDR1 SGHRS and CDR2 YFSETQ. The sequencing sample was made of peripheral blood. The source is a human donor in a cohort sampled during active COVID-19. V is TRBV5-1 and J is TRBJ1-6; perhaps TRBD1 as D (6 bases). The CDR3 region is CASSLRPGVTYNSPLHF. The DNA of the CDR3 is TGCGCCAGCAGCTTGCGGCCAGGGGTAACCTATAATTCACCCCTCCACTTT. Looking up the rest from reference TRBV5-1 and TRBJ1-6 gives the full variable domain: KAGVTQTPRYLIKTRGQQVTLSCSPISGHRSVSWYQQTPGQGLQFLFEYFSETQRNKGNFPGRFSGRQFSNSRSEMNVSTLELGDSALYLCASSLRPGVTYNSPLHFGNGTRLTVT.